This paragraph reports one T cell receptor (beta chain). The antigen is undetermined. The data were obtained in a study of shared clonotypes between healthy human individuals. With 1 base clipped from V and 9 bases from J, the junction kept 13 bases outside the gene matches. Germline V gene lookup returns CDR1 SGHTS and CDR2 YDEGEE. The CDR3 contains 16 residues. At a deep level, the assay was run. Genomic DNA from each subset was divided evenly over several immunoSEQ plates. Method: immunoSEQ multiplex PCR; TCRdb's copy keeps in-frame clones and lacks some. The sample carries about 2.1 million clones, around 93% recorded once. Study-wide results and caveats: Memory subsets generally showed lower estimated richness than naive subsets.

In the naive CD8 group, cells lacked CD45RO and were positively selected for CCR7, so terminally differentiated effector memory CD45RA+ cells were left out. All donors were Caucasian adults living in Nashville, Tennessee. What was sequenced was naive CD8+ T cells from PBMCs. The genes are TRBV5-8 and TRBJ1-2, with 9 bases that match TRBD1. This receptor was obtained from a man aged 18 to 30 in good health. Some clones in this sample may be carry-over from other donors' samples. The CDR3 is CASSLIVTGGRLSYTF. The CDR3 coding sequence is TGTGCCAGCAGCTTGATCGTGACAGGGGGTCGGTTGAGCTACACCTTC.